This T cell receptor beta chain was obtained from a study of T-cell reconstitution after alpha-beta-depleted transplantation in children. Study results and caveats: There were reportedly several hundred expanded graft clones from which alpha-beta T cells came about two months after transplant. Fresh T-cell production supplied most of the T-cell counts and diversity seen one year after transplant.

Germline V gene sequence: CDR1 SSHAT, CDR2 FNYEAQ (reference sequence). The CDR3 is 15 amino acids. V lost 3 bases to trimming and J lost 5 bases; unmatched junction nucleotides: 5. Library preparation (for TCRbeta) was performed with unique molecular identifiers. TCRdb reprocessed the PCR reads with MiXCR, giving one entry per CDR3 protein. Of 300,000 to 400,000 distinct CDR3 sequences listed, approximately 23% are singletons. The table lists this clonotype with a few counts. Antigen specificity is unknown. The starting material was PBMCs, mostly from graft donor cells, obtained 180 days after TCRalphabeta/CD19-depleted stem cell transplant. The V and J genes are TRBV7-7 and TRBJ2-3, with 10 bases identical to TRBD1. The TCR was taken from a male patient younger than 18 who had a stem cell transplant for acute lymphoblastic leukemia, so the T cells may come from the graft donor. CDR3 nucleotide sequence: TGTGCCAGCAGCTTGACAGGGGGCGCGGAAGATACGCAGTATTTT. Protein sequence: CASSLTGGAEDTQYF.